A selection of T cell receptor beta chains follows, all from one sample in a study of blood T cell repertoires in COVID-19. Clones were read by immunoSEQ multiplex PCR, and TCRdb kept only the in-frame ones, dropping some. The top ten hold around 1.7% of the sample, which has a few hundred thousand clones, about 83% seen once. Material for sequencing was peripheral blood. These receptors were taken from a woman between 50 and 59 years old with acute or convalescent COVID-19. Each CDR3 is given with its conserved first and last residue. The order of the fields is J gene, V gene, D gene, clone size, CDR3 protein, CDR3 DNA. A D gene is named only where the DNA matches it firmly. Part of the rows lack a size; the others show once, few, many or a class for expanded clones.

TRBJ2-1	TRBV6-6	-	-	CASSPPRSGSHNEQFF	TGTGCCAGCAGCCCCCCGAGGTCCGGGAGCCACAATGAGCAGTTCTTC
TRBJ2-5	TRBV29-1	TRBD2	-	CSGMGGGRETQYF	TGCAGCGGCATGGGGGGAGGGCGAGAGACCCAGTACTTC
TRBJ2-1	TRBV30	TRBD1	-	CAWSVPGQGSHEQFF	TGTGCCTGGAGTGTACCGGGACAGGGGTCGCATGAGCAGTTCTTC
TRBJ2-4	TRBV7-2	TRBD1	once	CASSSRDRVAKNIQYF	TGTGCCAGCAGCTCCCGGGACAGAGTAGCCAAAAACATTCAGTACTTC
TRBJ2-2	TRBV7-2	TRBD2	-	CASSLRLAENTGELFF	TGTGCCAGCAGCTTAAGGCTAGCGGAGAACACCGGGGAGCTGTTTTTT
TRBJ2-1	TRBV5-5	-	-	CASSFLASEYNEQFF	TGTGCCAGCAGCTTCTTGGCTAGCGAATACAATGAGCAGTTCTTC
TRBJ2-7	TRBV11-2	-	-	CASSLVGLRPPYEQYF	TGTGCCAGCAGCTTAGTGGGACTTCGGCCCCCCTACGAGCAGTACTTC
TRBJ2-7	TRBV28	-	-	CASSNAGLNEQYF	TGTGCCAGCAGTAATGCAGGTTTGAACGAGCAGTACTTC
TRBJ1-2	TRBV9	-	-	CASSARQNYGYTF	TGTGCCAGCAGCGCCAGACAGAACTATGGCTACACCTTC
TRBJ2-5	TRBV6-1	-	few	CASSELNYKETQYF	TGTGCCAGCAGTGAATTGAATTACAAAGAGACCCAGTACTTC
TRBJ2-7	TRBV4-3	-	-	CASSQGIAGTSSYEQYF	TGCGCCAGCAGCCAAGGCATAGCCGGGACAAGCTCCTACGAGCAGTACTTC
TRBJ2-3	TRBV29-1	TRBD2	-	CSVRGGPSTDTQYF	TGCAGCGTTCGGGGGGGGCCCAGCACAGATACGCAGTATTTT
TRBJ2-2	TRBV5-4	TRBD1	-	CASSPSFLQGAVGTGELFF	TGTGCCAGCAGCCCTTCATTCCTGCAGGGGGCCGTGGGTACCGGGGAGCTGTTTTTT
TRBJ1-6	TRBV6-5	-	-	CASRAPLFTLHF	TGTGCCAGCAGGGCCCCCTTGTTTACCCTCCACTTT
TRBJ2-7	TRBV12-3/TRBV12-4	-	-	CASRHSYEQYF	TGTGCCAGCAGGCACAGCTACGAGCAGTACTTC
TRBJ2-5	TRBV19	TRBD1	-	CASSIRGQGLQETQYF	TGTGCCAGTAGTATCCGTGGACAGGGGCTACAAGAGACCCAGTACTTC
TRBJ2-7	TRBV6-5	-	few	CASSRTGFHEQYF	TGTGCCAGCAGCCGCACAGGGTTCCACGAGCAGTACTTC
TRBJ2-4	TRBV18	TRBD1	-	CASSPNRGSENIQYF	TGTGCCAGCTCACCAAACAGGGGGTCGGAAAACATTCAGTACTTC
TRBJ2-7	TRBV18	TRBD2	-	CASSPKGLAGGMSYEQYF	TGTGCCAGCTCACCAAAAGGACTAGCGGGAGGTATGTCCTACGAGCAGTACTTC
TRBJ2-5	TRBV27	-	-	CASTRGRPQETQYF	TGTGCCAGCACGAGAGGTCGTCCCCAAGAGACCCAGTACTTC
TRBJ2-3	TRBV7-9	-	-	CASSSWDNPDTQYF	TGTGCCAGCAGCTCGTGGGACAATCCAGATACGCAGTATTTT
TRBJ1-1	TRBV3-1/TRBV3-2	TRBD1	once	CASSQSGQGRYTEAFF	TGTGCCAGCAGCCAATCGGGACAGGGACGTTATACAGAAGCTTTCTTT
TRBJ2-2	TRBV24-1	TRBD2	-	CATSVTPGRGRNTGELFF	TGTGCCACCAGTGTAACGCCGGGGAGGGGCCGAAACACCGGGGAGCTGTTTTTT
TRBJ2-1	TRBV9	-	few	CASSSSPSSYNEQFF	TGTGCCAGCAGCTCCAGCCCTAGCTCCTACAATGAGCAGTTCTTC
TRBJ2-7	TRBV29-1	-	-	CSVEDRRYEQYF	TGCAGCGTTGAAGACAGGCGATACGAGCAGTACTTC
TRBJ1-2	TRBV5-1	TRBD1	-	CASSLDSWTGNYGYTF	TGCGCCAGCAGCTTGGACTCCTGGACAGGGAACTATGGCTACACCTTC
TRBJ2-5	TRBV10-3	-	once	CAIADISRNQETQYF	TGTGCCATCGCGGACATATCCCGTAACCAAGAGACCCAGTACTTC
TRBJ2-7	TRBV14	TRBD2	-	CASSQGAASLADVPYEQYF	TGTGCCAGCAGCCAAGGGGCGGCCTCCCTAGCGGACGTCCCCTACGAGCAGTACTTC
TRBJ1-2	TRBV5-1	TRBD1	-	CASSFAGTGYRYGYTF	TGCGCCAGCAGCTTTGCCGGGACAGGGTACCGTTATGGCTACACCTTC
TRBJ1-2	TRBV27	TRBD1	-	CASSSDKGAGGYTF	TGTGCCAGCAGTAGCGATAAGGGGGCAGGGGGCTACACCTTC
TRBJ2-3	TRBV21-1	-	-	CASSNPQGGTDTQYF	TGTGCCAGCAGCAATCCGCAGGGGGGAACAGATACGCAGTATTTT
TRBJ2-7	TRBV2	TRBD1	-	CASSSDRAYEQYF	TGTGCCAGCAGTTCCGACAGGGCCTACGAGCAGTACTTC
TRBJ2-1	TRBV12-5	-	-	CASGFSSVSDEQFF	TGTGCTAGTGGTTTTAGCAGCGTTTCGGATGAGCAGTTCTTC
TRBJ1-3	TRBV5-1	-	-	CASSLVANGNTIYF	TGCGCCAGCAGCTTGGTCGCCAACGGGAACACCATATATTTT
TRBJ1-5	TRBV19	TRBD1	-	CASSIPPGQGVSNQPQHF	TGTGCCAGTAGTATACCCCCGGGACAGGGGGTGAGCAATCAGCCCCAGCATTTT
TRBJ2-1	TRBV9	TRBD2	-	CASSVSAGGLNEQFF	TGTGCCAGCAGCGTATCCGCGGGAGGACTCAATGAGCAGTTCTTC
TRBJ1-2	TRBV7-9	TRBD1	few	CASSLTTGQGGSGYTF	TGTGCCAGCAGCTTAACAACGGGACAGGGGGGAAGTGGCTACACCTTC
TRBJ2-7	TRBV24-1	TRBD2	-	CATSDPGTSGYEQYF	TGTGCCACCAGTGACCCCGGGACTAGCGGCTACGAGCAGTACTTC
TRBJ2-7	TRBV6-1	TRBD2	-	CASSTAGGDYEQYF	TGTGCCAGCAGTACGGCGGGAGGGGACTACGAGCAGTACTTC
TRBJ2-7	TRBV18	TRBD1	-	CASSPGQGEDYEQYF	TGTGCCAGCTCACCCGGACAGGGTGAGGACTACGAGCAGTACTTC
TRBJ1-2	TRBV4-1	-	-	CASSSPGVNNYGYTF	TGCGCCAGCAGCTCTCCAGGGGTAAATAACTATGGCTACACCTTC
TRBJ2-7	TRBV7-9	TRBD2	medium-sized	CASSSLAGDEQYF	TGTGCCAGCAGCTCGTTAGCGGGAGACGAGCAGTACTTC
TRBJ1-5	TRBV19	-	few	CASGARQGSNQPQHF	TGTGCCAGCGGGGCCCGCCAGGGGAGCAATCAGCCCCAGCATTTT
TRBJ1-5	TRBV27	-	-	CASKAATYSNQPQHF	TGTGCCAGCAAGGCGGCAACTTATAGCAATCAGCCCCAGCATTTT
TRBJ1-4	TRBV4-1	-	-	CASSMTVDVTNEKLFF	TGCGCCAGCAGCATGACAGTAGATGTAACTAATGAAAAACTGTTTTTT
TRBJ1-1	TRBV3-1/TRBV3-2	-	-	CASSSLGTNTEAFF	TGTGCCAGCAGCTCCTTGGGGACTAACACTGAAGCTTTCTTT
TRBJ2-5	TRBV4-2	TRBD2	-	CASSQALAGATGETQYF	TGTGCCAGCAGCCAAGCACTAGCGGGAGCCACGGGGGAGACCCAGTACTTC
TRBJ1-1	TRBV29-1	TRBD1	-	CSVEGADRGTEAFF	TGCAGCGTTGAAGGGGCGGACAGGGGCACTGAAGCTTTCTTT